The 8 T cell receptor beta chains presented below share a single source sample, sequenced in a study of CD8 T cells in Susac syndrome. A quantity of roughly 0.5 to 1 ug RNA underwent reverse transcription using random hexamers. TCRdb independently ran MiXCR on the immunoSEQ multiplex PCR reads; one entry per CDR3 protein. The sample contains about 150,000 distinct CDR3 sequences, over 95% of which appear only once. The sequenced sample was CD8+ T cells from PBMCs. The source of these receptors is a human donor with multiple sclerosis.

This clonotype was seen only once. The V call is TRBV9, the J call TRBJ2-7; tentative D call: TRBD2 (6 bases). V was pared by 3 bases and J by 1 base, with 11 bases between. The CDR3 loop spans 14 amino acids. Germline V gives CDR1 SGDLS, CDR2 YYNGEE. The CDR3 DNA reads as TGTGCCAGCAGCGCGGGACTTTCGTCCTACGAGCAGTACTTC. Encoded protein: CASSAGLSSYEQYF.

The chain employs TRBV6-6 and TRBJ2-3; no reliable D call. V was trimmed by 2 bases and J by 6 bases, leaving 6 bases between them. This CDR3 contains 12 residues. Looked up from germline, CDR1 is MNHNY and CDR2 is SVGAGI (reference sequence). In DNA form, the CDR3 reads TGTGCCAGCAGTTACCTCCTGGATACGCAGTATTTT. The encoded protein is CASSYLLDTQYF.

This chain connects TRBV13 to TRBJ1-6; 10 positions match TRBD1. With V trimmed by 8 bases and J by 7 bases, 5 bases remained unmatched. Germline V lookup: CDR1 PRHDT, CDR2 FYEKMQ (reference sequence). CDR3 length equals 14 residues. As DNA, the CDR3 is TGTGCCAGCGGAAAGGACAGGGGGAATTCACCCCTCCACTTT. Amino acids: CASGKDRGNSPLHF.

The chain recombines TRBV27 with TRBJ2-5; D perhaps matches TRBD2 (5 bases). Germline loops: CDR1 MNHEY, CDR2 SMNVEV (reference sequence). The CDR3 runs 14 residues. With 4 bases removed from V and 5 bases from J, the gap between germline ends came to 14 bases. Here the CDR3 DNA reads TGTGCCAGCAGTTCACTCGGGGATGGCGAGACCCAGTACTTC. It encodes CASSSLGDGETQYF.

As to this clonotype: One end of the junction does not line up with germline, which may come from a read error. V is TRBV4-2 and J is TRBJ1-6; a weak D match, TRBD1 (5 bases). This CDR3 is 14 amino acids long. Germline V gene data show CDR1 as LGHNA and CDR2 as YNFKEQ. CDR3 in DNA: TGTGCCAGCAGCCACCTGGACACCAATTCAGCCCTCCACTTT. Amino acid sequence: CASSHLDTNSALHF.

The rearrangement joins TRBV19 to TRBJ2-1; 10 nucleotides align to TRBD2. This CDR3 is 13 amino acids long. The V gene end was trimmed by 10 bases and the J gene end by 3 bases; junction bases not matched to a gene: 3. The germline CDR1 and CDR2 sequences are LNHDA and SQIVND (reference sequence). The DNA for the CDR3 is TGTGCCACCGGGACTAGCGTCTACAATGAGCAGTTCTTC. It specifies CATGTSVYNEQFF.

The chain employs TRBV20-1 and TRBJ2-1, with D possibly TRBD2 on 5 matching bases. The CDR3 covers 13 residues. CDR1 DFQATT and CDR2 SNEGSKA come from the germline V gene (reference sequence). Trimming shortened V by 6 bases and J by 6 bases, and 15 bases separated the two germline ends. For the CDR3, the DNA is TGCAGTGCCAAGTTAGCGAGAGGCAATGAGCAGTTCTTC. This translates into CSAKLARGNEQFF.

The chain couples TRBV5-1 to TRBJ1-1; D unresolved. The CDR3 covers 11 residues. V gave up 4 bases and J gave up 8 bases, with 9 bases separating them. Per the germline V gene, CDR1 is SGHRS and CDR2 is YFSETQ. CDR3 loop: CASSQNGEAFF. The DNA for the CDR3 is TGCGCCAGCAGCCAGAATGGGGAAGCTTTCTTT.